This is a list of T cell receptor beta chains from one sample in a study of blood T cell repertoires in COVID-19. The repertoire was sequenced with immunoSEQ multiplex PCR; TCRdb's copy has only in-frame clones and lacks some. The sample has about 100,000 clones; 70% to 90% are singletons. Input material: peripheral blood. The receptor set was obtained from a man aged 45-65 years with active or convalescent COVID-19. The CDR3 runs from the conserved cysteine through the conserved F or W. Each record gives: J gene, clone size, D gene, V gene, CDR3 protein, CDR3 DNA. A D gene is named only where the DNA matches it firmly. Size tells how often a clone was seen (once, few, many) or the class of an expanded clone, and some rows leave it out.

TRBJ2-7,few,NA,TRBV5-1,CASGLGSVGWDEQYF,TGCGCCAGCGGCCTGGGTAGCGTGGGATGGGACGAGCAGTACTTC
TRBJ2-7,NA,NA,TRBV6-5,CASKHQGVYSEQYF,TGTGCCAGCAAACATCAGGGTGTTTATAGTGAGCAGTACTTC
TRBJ2-1,NA,TRBD2,TRBV19,CASSISLAGLSYNEQFF,TGTGCCAGTAGTATTAGCCTAGCGGGGCTTTCCTACAATGAGCAGTTCTTC
TRBJ2-3,NA,TRBD2,TRBV19,CASSTGTSGLTDTQYF,TGTGCCAGTAGTACCGGGACTAGCGGCCTCACAGATACGCAGTATTTT
TRBJ1-4,NA,NA,TRBV9,CASSVGGGEKLFF,TGTGCCAGCAGCGTAGGGGGAGGGGAAAAACTGTTTTTT
TRBJ1-4,NA,TRBD1,TRBV6-5,CASSSRTGTNEKLFF,TGTGCCAGCAGTTCCCGGACAGGTACTAATGAAAAACTGTTTTTT
TRBJ2-2,NA,NA,TRBV18,CASSKLTETGELFF,TGTGCCAGCTCAAAATTAACAGAGACCGGGGAGCTGTTTTTT
TRBJ2-1,NA,TRBD1,TRBV2,CASKETGPYNEQFF,TGTGCCAGCAAGGAGACAGGGCCCTACAATGAGCAGTTCTTC
TRBJ1-2,NA,TRBD1,TRBV28,CASSSHTGDGGYTF,TGTGCCAGCAGTTCCCACACAGGGGACGGGGGCTACACCTTC
TRBJ1-5,once,NA,TRBV20-1,CSALIFRGQHF,TGCAGTGCCTTAATATTCCGGGGGCAGCATTTT
TRBJ1-4,NA,NA,TRBV27,CASRGGLNEKLFF,TGTGCCAGCAGGGGGGGTCTTAATGAAAAACTGTTTTTT
TRBJ1-3,NA,TRBD1,TRBV19,CASQDRGVSGNTIYF,TGTGCCAGCCAAGACAGGGGAGTCTCTGGAAACACCATATATTTT
TRBJ1-6,NA,NA,TRBV2,CASSEDRGASPLHF,TGTGCCAGCAGTGAAGATAGGGGCGCATCACCCCTCCACTTT
TRBJ2-1,NA,TRBD1,TRBV19,CASAGTGEDNEQFF,TGTGCCAGCGCCGGGACAGGGGAAGACAATGAGCAGTTCTTC
TRBJ2-2,NA,NA,TRBV7-2,CASSLDYARHGELFF,TGTGCCAGCAGCTTAGATTATGCGAGACACGGGGAGCTGTTTTTT
TRBJ1-6,NA,TRBD1,TRBV19,CASSIIGTDYNSPLHF,TGTGCCAGTAGTATAATAGGGACAGACTATAATTCACCCCTCCACTTT
TRBJ2-7,NA,TRBD1,TRBV2,CASSDAGTGAYEQYF,TGTGCCAGCAGTGACGCCGGGACAGGAGCCTACGAGCAGTACTTC
TRBJ2-1,once,NA,TRBV12-3/TRBV12-4,CASSSRGGQFF,TGTGCCAGCAGTTCCCGAGGGGGACAGTTCTTC
TRBJ2-7,few,TRBD2,TRBV12-3/TRBV12-4,CASSPGLAGEQYF,TGTGCCAGCAGTCCCGGACTAGCGGGCGAGCAGTACTTC
TRBJ1-1,NA,NA,TRBV24-1,CATSDSGTEAFF,TGTGCCACCAGTGATTCCGGGACTGAAGCTTTCTTT
TRBJ1-6,NA,NA,TRBV3-1/TRBV3-2,CASSQVWSSPLHF,TGTGCCAGCAGCCAAGTATGGAGTTCACCCCTCCACTTT
TRBJ2-1,NA,TRBD1,TRBV24-1,CATSDLQGGWNNEQFF,TGTGCCACCAGTGATTTACAGGGGGGATGGAACAATGAGCAGTTCTTC
TRBJ2-3,NA,TRBD1,TRBV19,CASSVGQGAEDTQYF,TGTGCCAGTAGTGTGGGCCAGGGGGCCGAAGATACGCAGTATTTT
TRBJ1-4,NA,NA,TRBV5-1,CASSLSGVDEKLFF,TGCGCCAGCAGCTTATCAGGGGTAGATGAAAAACTGTTTTTT
TRBJ2-5,NA,NA,TRBV11-2,CASSLFAGGETQYF,TGTGCCAGCAGCTTATTTGCGGGTGGAGAGACCCAGTACTTC
TRBJ2-7,NA,TRBD1,TRBV30,CAWSLTGDEQYF,TGTGCCTGGAGCCTGACAGGGGACGAGCAGTACTTC
TRBJ1-3,NA,NA,TRBV27,CASSTWGRGGAGGNTIYF,TGTGCCAGCAGTACTTGGGGACGCGGTGGGGCGGGAGGAAACACCATATATTTT
TRBJ2-2,NA,NA,TRBV21-1,CASRLLAGGTGELFF,TGTGCCAGCAGGTTACTAGCGGGAGGAACCGGGGAGCTGTTTTTT
TRBJ1-4,NA,TRBD1,TRBV28,CASSPPTGNSEKLFF,TGTGCCAGCAGCCCTCCGACAGGGAATAGTGAAAAACTGTTTTTT
TRBJ1-2,NA,TRBD1,TRBV3-1/TRBV3-2,CASSQGDRRSYGYTF,TGTGCCAGCAGCCAAGGGGACAGACGGAGTTATGGCTACACCTTC
TRBJ2-1,NA,TRBD2,TRBV7-3,CASSLWTSGSNEQFF,TGTGCCAGCAGCCTATGGACTAGCGGGAGTAATGAGCAGTTCTTC
TRBJ2-1,NA,TRBD2,TRBV7-2,CASSYGLAGANEQFF,TGTGCCAGCAGCTACGGACTAGCGGGAGCCAATGAGCAGTTCTTC